The sequence of this T cell receptor beta chain was determined in a study of T cell responses to AZD1222 COVID-19 vaccine. Findings and limits, study-wide: Vaccine-associated CD4 TCRs spanned spike, dominant at 160-218 and 743-854.

Measured with immunoSEQ multiplex PCR; TCRdb has only the in-frame clones, and not every one. The sample lists about 130,000 clones; about 93% were seen once. Germline assignment: CDR1 MNHEY and CDR2 SMNVEV (reference sequence). This CDR3 has 18 amino acids. Trimming pared 2 bases from V and 8 bases from J, leaving 24 bases between. Turning to this clone: What it recognizes is unknown.

The clonotype was recovered from an adult in good health. Specimen: peripheral blood, collected on day 0 of AZD1222 vaccination. The chain combines TRBV27 with TRBJ1-4, with a tentative D call TRBD1 (6 bases). CDR3 in amino acids: CASSLRPGGGQEEEKLFF. The CDR3 bases are TGTGCCAGCAGTTTACGACCCGGGGGGGGACAAGAAGAAGAAAAACTGTTTTTT. Drawing the rest from reference TRBV27 and TRBJ1-4, the complete variable domain is EAQVTQNPRYLITVTGKKLTVTCSQNMNHEYMSWYRQDPGLGLRQIYYSMNVEVTDKGDVPEGYKVSRKEKRNFPLILESPSPNQTSLYFCASSLRPGGGQEEEKLFFGSGTQLSVL.